These 29 T cell receptor beta chains were all obtained from the same sample, sequenced in a study of CD8 T cells in Susac syndrome. A quantity of about 0.5 to 1 ug RNA underwent reverse transcription using random hexamers. MiXCR, run by TCRdb on the immunoSEQ multiplex PCR reads, gives a single entry per CDR3 protein. The profile shows approximately 150,000 distinct CDR3 sequences, approximately 93% of them singletons. What was sequenced was CD4+ T cells from PBMCs. The source is a human donor in good health.

This rearrangement joins TRBV18 to TRBJ1-2; D unclear. Trimming pared 6 bases from V and 8 bases from J, leaving 13 bases between. Germline CDR1 reads KGHSH; CDR2 reads LQKENI. The CDR3 has 12 residues. The CDR3 DNA is TGTGCCAGCTCTCGCCCACAGACGGGCTACACCTTC. Translated, it gives CASSRPQTGYTF.

The chain combines TRBV18 with TRBJ2-7, with 15 bases aligning to TRBD2. Germline CDR1 and CDR2: KGHSH and LQKENI. The length of the CDR3 is 18 residues. With V trimmed by 2 bases and J by 6 bases, 11 bases remained unmatched. CDR3 coding DNA: TGTGCCAGCTCACCAGCCGGACTAGCGGGAGGGGTACGGGGCGAGCAGTACTTC. It is translated as CASSPAGLAGGVRGEQYF.

The V and J genes are TRBV6-2 or TRBV6-3 and TRBJ2-7, with D unresolved. The CDR3 loop spans 13 amino acids. The germline CDR1 and CDR2 sequences are MNHEY and SVGEGT. V dropped 4 bases and J dropped 6 bases, with 13 bases sitting between them. CDR3 sequence (DNA): TGTGCCAGCAGTTCGGTTTCTCTCGGCGAGCAGTACTTC. It codes for CASSSVSLGEQYF.

This clonotype was detected once. J is TRBJ1-1 and V is TRBV2; no definite D call. Looked up from germline, CDR1 is SNHLY and CDR2 is FYNNEI. V was trimmed by 4 bases and J by 1 base, leaving 7 bases between them. CDR3 size: 13 residues. CDR3 nucleotides: TGTGCCAGCAGTGGGCAGACGAACACTGAAGCTTTCTTT. Amino acid sequence: CASSGQTNTEAFF. The full variable domain, in which reference TRBV2 and TRBJ1-1 provide the parts outside the CDR3, is EPEVTQTPSHQVTQMGQEVILRCVPISNHLYFYWYRQILGQKVEFLVSFYNNEISEKSEIFDDQFSVERPDGSNFTLKIRSTKLEDSAMYFCASSGQTNTEAFFGQGTRLTVV.

This sequence joins TRBV19 and TRBJ2-5; 15 bases align to TRBD2. The trim removed 7 bases at V and 3 bases at J, leaving 3 bases unmatched. Germline loops: CDR1 LNHDA, CDR2 SQIVND (reference sequence). This CDR3 has 15 amino acids. CDR3 protein: CASKGLAGGEETQYF. In nucleotides, the CDR3 is TGTGCCAGTAAAGGACTAGCGGGAGGGGAAGAGACCCAGTACTTC.

V usage is TRBV12-3 or TRBV12-4 and J usage is TRBJ1-3; D is undetermined. This CDR3 has 13 amino acids. Trimming pared 5 bases from V and 2 bases from J, leaving 7 bases between. CDR3 DNA sequence: TGTGCCAGCAGTAGGGCAGCTGGAAACACCATATATTTT. This codes for CASSRAAGNTIYF.

The chain recombines TRBV7-2 with TRBJ2-7; maybe TRBD2 (7 bases). Trimming removed 5 bases from V and 4 bases from J, with 18 bases in between. Germline CDR1 reads SGHTA; CDR2 reads FQGNSA. The CDR3 spans 15 residues. CDR3 in amino acids: CASSLGRGGPYEQYF. The CDR3 bases are TGTGCCAGCAGCCTCGGCAGGGGAGGGCCATACGAGCAGTACTTC.

V is TRBV20-1 and J is TRBJ2-7, with TRBD2 matching over 9 bases. The V gene's germline CDR1 is DFQATT and CDR2 SNEGSKA (reference sequence). The CDR3 extends over 14 amino acids. With 3 bases clipped from V and 4 bases from J, the junction kept 7 bases outside the gene matches. The CDR3 bases are TGCAGTGCTAGGGGCGCTAGCGGGATTTACGAGCAGTACTTC. This gives the protein CSARGASGIYEQYF.

In this sample, this clonotype turned up once. The V call is TRBV3-1, the J call TRBJ2-5; D remains ambiguous. Trimming stripped 1 base from V and 5 bases from J, with 11 bases between. This CDR3 has 14 residues. Germline V gene data show CDR1 as LGHDT and CDR2 as YNNKEL (reference sequence). The CDR3 DNA sequence: TGTGCCAGCAGCCAAGCCCGGGTTAGGGAGACCCAGTACTTC. It is translated as CASSQARVRETQYF.

The rearrangement joins TRBV12-3 or TRBV12-4 to TRBJ2-3, with D possibly matching TRBD2 (6 bases). V dropped 6 bases and J dropped 5 bases, with 18 bases sitting between them. The CDR3 is 15 amino acids. CDR3 amino acids: CASSPGPMEGDTQYF. CDR3 nucleotides: TGTGCCAGCAGCCCGGGACCCATGGAGGGAGATACGCAGTATTTT.

This clonotype was seen a single time. The J gene is TRBJ2-7, the V gene TRBV30; maybe TRBD2 (5 bases). CDR1 and CDR2 from the germline V gene are GTSNPN and SVGIG (reference sequence). The V end was cut by 0 bases, the J end by 4 bases, with 13 bases between. The CDR3 runs 14 residues. This CDR3 is CAWSVGGPRYEQYF. In nucleotides, the CDR3 is TGTGCCTGGAGTGTAGGAGGACCAAGATACGAGCAGTACTTC. Full variable domain (rest looked up from reference TRBV30 and TRBJ2-7): SQTIHQWPATLVQPVGSPLSLECTVEGTSNPNLYWYRQAAGRGLQLLFYSVGIGQISSEVPQNLSASRPQDRQFILSSKKLLLSDSGFYLCAWSVGGPRYEQYFGPGTRLTVT.

This clonotype was picked up one time. The chain employs TRBV3-1 and TRBJ1-4, with a tentative D call TRBD1 (5 bases). V lost 3 bases and J 3 bases, leaving 17 bases between the germline ends. Germline values: CDR1 LGHDT, CDR2 YNNKEL (reference sequence). This CDR3 contains 17 residues. The CDR3 region is CASSHRPGVRSNEKLFF. The CDR3 nucleotides read TGTGCCAGCAGCCACCGTCCGGGGGTGAGATCTAATGAAAAACTGTTTTTT.

V is TRBV5-1 and J is TRBJ1-2, with D uncertain. CDR1 SGHRS and CDR2 YFSETQ come from the germline V gene. The V end lost 0 bases, the J end lost 2 bases, and 2 bases lay between the germline ends. The CDR3 consists of 12 residues. The chain's CDR3 is CASSLGNYGYTF. The CDR3 region has the DNA TGCGCCAGCAGCTTGGGGAACTATGGCTACACCTTC.

The genes are TRBV7-6 and TRBJ2-1, with D perhaps given as TRBD1 or TRBD2 (5 bases each). Per germline, CDR1 SGHVS and CDR2 FNYEAQ. The CDR3 runs to 14 residues. Trimming stripped 6 bases from V and 6 bases from J, with 15 bases between. The CDR3 reads CASRPTRGRNEQFF. The CDR3 nucleotides are TGTGCCAGCAGACCTACTAGGGGCCGCAATGAGCAGTTCTTC.

This chain links TRBV6-6 with TRBJ1-2; 8 bases align to TRBD1. This CDR3 is built from 15 residues. Germline lookup yields CDR1 MNHNY and CDR2 SVGAGI (reference sequence). The V and J ends lost 6 bases and 6 bases, in that order; junction bases with no gene match: 12. The CDR3 region is CASRGGGQGGNGYTF. The CDR3 bases are TGTGCCAGCAGGGGGGGAGGACAGGGCGGTAATGGCTACACCTTC.

For the CDR3, the DNA is TGTGCCAGCAGCGGCGGGACAGGGGGTTGGAACGAGCAGTACTTC. It codes for CASSGGTGGWNEQYF. The rearrangement links TRBV2 to TRBJ2-7; 11 positions agree with TRBD1. This CDR3 comprises 15 residues. Germline V CDR1 and CDR2: SNHLY, FYNNEI. V lost 6 bases and J lost 5; bases outside the gene matches: 9.

The rearrangement links TRBV20-1 to TRBJ2-3; 8 bases are a match to TRBD2. The CDR3 has 13 residues. The germline CDR1 and CDR2 sequences are DFQATT and SNEGSKA (reference sequence). V trimming: 3 bases; J trimming: 6 bases; junction bases outside the gene matches: 5. The CDR3 bases are TGCAGTGCTAGTCCGCTAGCGGGCGATACGCAGTATTTT. Translated: CSASPLAGDTQYF.

This clonotype appeared a few times. This chain uses TRBV19 with TRBJ2-7, with 8 positions matching TRBD2. The germline CDR1 and CDR2 sequences are LNHDA and SQIVND (reference sequence). The J segment lost 7 bases and the V segment lost 5 bases, leaving 4 bases of the junction unmatched. The CDR3 consists of 12 residues. The CDR3 reads CASSPQRGEQYF. In nucleotides, the CDR3 is TGTGCCAGTAGTCCACAGCGGGGGGAGCAGTACTTC.

The CDR3 DNA reads as TGTGCCAGCAGTTACGGGACAGGGGACAGGCCCCAGCATTTT. Translation gives CASSYGTGDRPQHF. The J gene is TRBJ1-5, the V gene TRBV28; 10 bases fit TRBD1. V lost 4 bases and J lost 9; bases outside the gene matches: 6. The V gene's germline CDR1 is MDHEN and CDR2 SYDVKM. The CDR3 sequence is 14 residues long. The full variable domain, with the rest looked up from reference TRBV28 and TRBJ1-5, is DVKVTQSSRYLVKRTGEKVFLECVQDMDHENMFWYRQDPGLGLRLIYFSYDVKMKEKGDIPEGYSVSREKKERFSLILESASTNQTSMYLCASSYGTGDRPQHFGDGTRLSIL.

This clonotype was seen once. The V and J genes are TRBV20-1 and TRBJ2-5; 7 bases align to TRBD2. J lost 2 bases, V lost 1 base, and 7 bases had no gene match. Looked up from germline, CDR1 is DFQATT and CDR2 is SNEGSKA (reference sequence). This CDR3 is 15 amino acids long. CDR3 coding DNA: TGCAGTGCTAGAGTGGGGGGAGGGATACAAGAGACCCAGTACTTC. It encodes CSARVGGGIQETQYF.

The gene calls are TRBV5-1 and TRBJ2-1, with 10 bases lining up with TRBD2. Trimming at V came to 4 bases and at J to 10 bases, leaving 20 bases not matched to a gene. The CDR3 length is 18 residues. Germline loops: CDR1 SGHRS, CDR2 YFSETQ. CDR3 coding DNA: TGCGCCAGCAGCCCCCGACCACTCCTAGCGGGGGACTTCGGGGAGCAGTTCTTC. This translates into CASSPRPLLAGDFGEQFF.

The chain couples TRBV6-2 or TRBV6-3 to TRBJ1-5, with D possibly TRBD1 on 5 matching bases. Deletions cut 6 bases from V and 1 base from J, with 13 bases between. This CDR3 has 15 amino acids. Germline V gene sequence: CDR1 MNHEY, CDR2 SVGEGT. The CDR3 DNA reads TGTGCCAGCAGCACCTGGGGGGGAAGCAATCAGCCCCAGCATTTT. Protein product: CASSTWGGSNQPQHF.

The DNA for the CDR3 is TGTGCCAGCAGTTTCTCTGGGGCCAACGTCCTGACTTTC. Its translation: CASSFSGANVLTF. This rearrangement joins TRBV27 to TRBJ2-6; no clear D gene. This CDR3 is built from 13 residues. The V end lost 3 bases, the J end lost 0 bases, and 0 bases lay between the germline ends. The germline V gene has CDR1 MNHEY and CDR2 SMNVEV (reference sequence). Variable domain in full (rest from reference TRBV27 and TRBJ2-6): EAQVTQNPRYLITVTGKKLTVTCSQNMNHEYMSWYRQDPGLGLRQIYYSMNVEVTDKGDVPEGYKVSRKEKRNFPLILESPSPNQTSLYFCASSFSGANVLTFGAGSRLTVL.

V gene TRBV20-1 combines with J gene TRBJ1-1; 7 bases align to TRBD1. V lost 5 bases and J lost 0; bases outside the gene matches: 3. The CDR3 loop spans 13 amino acids. Germline V gives CDR1 DFQATT, CDR2 SNEGSKA (reference sequence). Here the CDR3 reads CSAADRLNTEAFF. CDR3 DNA sequence: TGCAGTGCTGCGGACAGGCTGAACACTGAAGCTTTCTTT.

The chain employs TRBV24-1 and TRBJ2-2; the D gene is possibly TRBD2 (6 bases). Trimming shortened V by 8 bases and J by 2 bases, and 11 bases separated the two germline ends. The CDR3 is 14 amino acids. Germline CDR1 KGHDR, CDR2 SFDVKD. The CDR3 nucleotides read TGTGCCACCACGGGGGAATCTAACACCGGGGAGCTGTTTTTT. Its translation is CATTGESNTGELFF.

This clonotype appeared a single time. The chain carries TRBV6-1 and TRBJ2-5; the D gene is possibly TRBD2 (6 bases). The DNA end favors TRBJ2-1, so the J call may be wrong. This CDR3 is 13 amino acids long. From germline, CDR1 is MNHNS and CDR2 SASEGT. The CDR3 coding sequence is TGTGCCAGCAGTGAAGCGGGACTCGGATCCCAGTTCTTC. Translated: CASSEAGLGSQFF.

This clonotype was observed a handful of times. This chain uses TRBV12-3 or TRBV12-4 with TRBJ2-7; 7 nucleotides align to TRBD2. The CDR3 totals 14 residues. V lost 6 bases, J lost 6 bases, and 11 bases stayed unmatched. The DNA for the CDR3 is TGTGCCAGCAGCTCCGGACTAGAGTCTAGCGAGCAGTACTTC. It translates to CASSSGLESSEQYF.

V is TRBV30 and J is TRBJ2-1; possibly TRBD2 for D (6 bases). The CDR3 is 13 amino acids. Deletions cut 4 bases from V and 7 bases from J, with 14 bases between. CDR1 GTSNPN and CDR2 SVGIG come from the germline V gene (reference sequence). As DNA, the CDR3 is TGTGCCTGGACCCGACTTGCGGGGAATGAGCAGTTCTTC. Protein sequence: CAWTRLAGNEQFF. The whole variable domain, remainder taken from reference TRBV30 and TRBJ2-1, is SQTIHQWPATLVQPVGSPLSLECTVEGTSNPNLYWYRQAAGRGLQLLFYSVGIGQISSEVPQNLSASRPQDRQFILSSKKLLLSDSGFYLCAWTRLAGNEQFFGPGTRLTVL.

Here the CDR3 DNA reads TGCGCCAGCAGCCAAGAACCTAACACAGATACGCAGTATTTT. Its translation is CASSQEPNTDTQYF. The chain carries TRBV4-1 and TRBJ2-3; D is ambiguous. V lost 0 bases and J lost 2, with 6 bases in between. This CDR3 is 14 amino acids long. Germline V gives CDR1 MGHRA, CDR2 YSYEKL.